Below are 22 T cell receptor beta chains sequenced from a single sample in a study of T-cell memory formation after mild COVID-19 (dated by TCRdb to the early 2020s). The library was generated by 5' RACE. Sequencing relied on an Illumina NovaSeq 6000. Through fastp at Q25 and MiXCR, TCRdb rebuilt clones from the public reads, retaining in-frame beta chains. Rows with a matching CDR3 protein are joined into one entry that keeps the most common DNA and genes. The sample records about 270,000 distinct CDR3 sequences, around 15% of which are singletons. The ten largest clones capture 20% to 25% of the sample. The sample taken for sequencing was PBMCs or a T cell subset sorted from them (not recorded which). The receptor set was obtained from a man aged 18-30 years who had mild COVID-19 (a few samples of this study predate the infection). The sample titles of this study are shuffled in the database, so cell type and time point are left out; the donor was told from shared clones.

The chain couples TRBV7-2 to TRBJ1-1, with 11 nucleotides matching TRBD1. V trimming: 3 bases; J trimming: 4 bases; junction bases outside the gene matches: 16. This CDR3 is 19 amino acids long. Germline-derived CDR1 and CDR2 are SGHTA and FQGNSA. The CDR3 DNA sequence: TGTGCCAGCAGCTTCCGCCCTTTGGACAGGGGGCTGGTGGGCACTGAAGCTTTCTTT. It translates to CASSFRPLDRGLVGTEAFF.

This clonotype was counted only a few times. The chain has TRBV7-2 and TRBJ1-2; 9 nucleotides line up with TRBD1. Germline V lookup: CDR1 SGHTA, CDR2 FQGNSA. This CDR3 is built from 16 residues. V dropped 5 bases and J dropped 4; count of bases not matched to a gene: 11. The CDR3 nucleotides are TGTGCCAGCAGCACAGGGGGCTGGGGGCTTCCCTATGGCTACACCTTC. This encodes CASSTGGWGLPYGYTF. The whole variable domain, filled in from reference TRBV7-2 and TRBJ1-2, reads GAGVSQSPSNKVTEKGKDVELRCDPISGHTALYWYRQSLGQGLEFLIYFQGNSAPDKSGLPSDRFSAERTGGSVSTLTIQRTQQEDSAVYLCASSTGGWGLPYGYTFGSGTRLTVV.

This clonotype has a single count. V gene TRBV7-2 combines with J gene TRBJ2-5; 9 bases match TRBD2. The CDR3 is 19 residues long. The germline gives CDR1 SGHTA, CDR2 FQGNSA. The V and J ends lost 1 base and 2 bases, in that order; junction bases with no gene match: 14. In DNA form, the CDR3 reads TGTGCCAGCAGCTTAGTGTTGCCAGCGGGGGGAGGTTCTCAAGAGACCCAGTACTTC. Amino acids: CASSLVLPAGGGSQETQYF.

The table lists this clonotype with a few counts. This chain uses TRBV12-3 or TRBV12-4 with TRBJ2-7, with 9 bases lining up with TRBD1. Trimming took 5 bases from V and 7 from J; bases not matched to a gene: 6. This CDR3 has 13 amino acids. CDR3 in DNA: TGTGCCAGCAGTCCGGGACAGGGCGGAGAGCAGTACGTC. This codes for CASSPGQGGEQYV.

J is TRBJ1-5 and V is TRBV28; D not certain. This CDR3 is built from 15 residues. Germline V gene lookup returns CDR1 MDHEN and CDR2 SYDVKM. Trimming removed 8 bases at V and 0 bases at J, with 14 bases between. CDR3: CASVQHDISNQPQHF. The CDR3 DNA is TGTGCCAGCGTTCAACATGATATTAGCAATCAGCCCCAGCATTTT.

There are many counts of this clonotype. The chain joins TRBV25-1 to TRBJ2-5; 11 nucleotides align to TRBD2. CDR3 size: 17 residues. CDR1 and CDR2 from the germline V gene are MGHDK and SYGVNS. The V gene end was trimmed by 3 bases and the J gene end by 5 bases; junction bases not matched to a gene: 11. As DNA, the CDR3 is TGTGCCAGCAGTGACGGGGCTAGCGGGGGGCCGGGGGAGACCCAGTACTTC. This codes for CASSDGASGGPGETQYF. Full variable domain (missing parts from reference TRBV25-1 and TRBJ2-5): EADIYQTPRYLVIGTGKKITLECSQTMGHDKMYWYQQDPGMELHLIHYSYGVNSTEKGDLSSESTVSRIRTEHFPLTLESARPSHTSQYLCASSDGASGGPGETQYFGPGTRLLVL.

This clonotype was observed at least ten times. The chain recombines TRBV6-4 with TRBJ2-2; 10 positions match TRBD2. The CDR3 contains 15 residues. With V trimmed by 4 bases and J by 1 base, 0 bases remained unmatched. CDR1 and CDR2 (germline): MRHNA, SNTAGT. CDR3 DNA: TGTGCCAGCAGTGGACTAGCGGGGAACACCGGGGAGCTGTTTTTT. Its protein product is CASSGLAGNTGELFF.

This clonotype was recorded many times. The CDR3 sequence: CASSYPESNEQYV. DNA of the CDR3: TGTGCCAGCAGTTACCCGGAGTCTAACGAGCAGTACGTC. The V gene is TRBV6-2 or TRBV6-3, the J gene TRBJ2-7; D not resolved. The CDR3 is made up of 13 amino acids. V was pared by 2 bases and J by 5 bases, with 10 bases between. Germline V CDR1 and CDR2: MNHEY, SVGEGT.

Only a few counts were recorded for this clonotype. The V call is TRBV4-3, the J call TRBJ1-5; perhaps TRBD1 as D (5 bases). There are 16 residues in the CDR3. With 0 bases removed from V and 5 bases from J, the gap between germline ends came to 14 bases. Germline V CDR1 and CDR2: LGHNA, YSLEER. The CDR3 protein is CASSQDLNRGDQPQHF. As DNA, the CDR3 is TGCGCCAGCAGCCAAGATCTCAATAGGGGTGATCAGCCCCAGCATTTT.

This clonotype was detected a few times. This sequence joins TRBV4-2 and TRBJ2-7; TRBD2 is a possible D gene (6 bases). From germline, CDR1 is LGHNA and CDR2 YNFKEQ. There are 13 residues in the CDR3. Trimming removed 4 bases at V and 4 bases at J, with 11 bases between. The CDR3 is CASSPRRGYEQYF. The CDR3 coding sequence is TGTGCCAGCAGCCCGAGGAGGGGTTACGAGCAGTACTTC.

The gene calls are TRBV12-3 or TRBV12-4 and TRBJ2-7; D not certain. Trimming removed 3 bases at V and 2 bases at J, with 8 bases between. This CDR3 is 13 amino acids long. CDR3 amino acids: CASSFGGTYEQYV. Written as DNA, the CDR3 is TGTGCCAGCAGTTTCGGCGGCACCTACGAGCAGTACGTC.

The sample holds a few counts of this clonotype. The chain has TRBV5-1 and TRBJ2-5, with a tentative D call TRBD1 (6 bases). V gave up 7 bases and J gave up 2 bases, with 15 bases separating them. The CDR3 has 14 residues. Germline V lookup: CDR1 SGHRS, CDR2 YFSETQ. DNA for the CDR3: TGCGCCAGCGGTCAAGGGACACCTCAAGAGACCCAGTACTTC. Protein: CASGQGTPQETQYF.

The chain has TRBV5-1 and TRBJ2-5; D unclear. The CDR3 is 15 residues long. Trimming cost V 0 bases and J 3 bases, with 12 bases left between them. The germline CDR1 and CDR2 sequences are SGHRS and YFSETQ. CDR3 residues: CASSLDPQTKETQYF. The CDR3 nucleotides are TGCGCCAGCAGCTTGGACCCACAAACCAAAGAGACCCAGTACTTC.

By sample share, this clonotype is medium-sized (0.01 to 0.1%). The gene calls are TRBV7-9 and TRBJ2-7; TRBD1 matches at 7 bases. This CDR3 comprises 14 residues. Germline values: CDR1 SEHNR, CDR2 FQNEAQ (reference sequence). V lost 5 bases, J lost 2 bases, and 6 bases stayed unmatched. In DNA, the CDR3 is TGTGCCAGCAGCCCCCGGGACAGTACCTACGAGCAGTACTTC. This gives the protein CASSPRDSTYEQYF.

This clonotype has at least ten counts. This sequence joins TRBV9 and TRBJ2-3, with a weak D call TRBD1 (5 bases). V was clipped by 3 bases and J by 4 bases, with 12 bases between them. CDR1 is SGDLS, CDR2 YYNGEE, per germline. This CDR3 region has 14 residues. The CDR3 sequence: CASSESGAADTQYF. DNA for the CDR3: TGTGCCAGCAGCGAGAGTGGGGCGGCAGATACGCAGTATTTT.

In its sample, this clonotype was seen a few times. The rearrangement uses TRBV20-1 and TRBJ2-7, with 7 bases aligning to TRBD1. The CDR3 extends over 14 amino acids. Losses at the gene ends were 7 bases for V and 4 bases for J; bases not matched to a gene: 13. Germline values: CDR1 DFQATT, CDR2 SNEGSKA (reference sequence). The CDR3 DNA is TGCAGTGTAAAGCTCGAACAGGGGAATTACGAGCAGTACTTC. Translation gives CSVKLEQGNYEQYF.

This clonotype has at least ten counts. The V and J genes are TRBV7-2 and TRBJ1-1; D is uncertain. CDR3 size: 14 residues. V dropped 0 bases and J dropped 5 bases, with 10 bases sitting between them. In germline, CDR1 is SGHTA, CDR2 FQGNSA. Here the CDR3 DNA reads TGTGCCAGCAGCTTAGCGCGGGGTAGTACTGAAGCTTTCTTT. Protein sequence: CASSLARGSTEAFF.

This clonotype was seen a few times. V and J are TRBV7-2 and TRBJ2-5; D perhaps matches TRBD1 (6 bases). There are 14 residues in the CDR3. V shed 1 base and J shed 3 bases, with 9 bases lying between them. Germline V gene data show CDR1 as SGHTA and CDR2 as FQGNSA. The CDR3, as DNA: TGTGCCAGCAGCTTAGGGGGGCCAGAAGAGACCCAGTACTTC. It codes for CASSLGGPEETQYF.

This clonotype has a handful of counts. V gene TRBV6-2 or TRBV6-3 combines with J gene TRBJ2-7, with D possibly matching TRBD1 (6 bases). Germline V CDR1 and CDR2: MNHEY, SVGEGT. There are 14 residues in the CDR3. The ends were cut back, 6 bases at V and 3 bases at J, with 15 bases in the middle. The DNA for the CDR3 is TGTGCCAGCAGCCGAGACAGGATTAACTACGAGCAGTACGTC. This sequence encodes CASSRDRINYEQYV.

The table lists this clonotype with a few counts. The chain recombines TRBV12-3 or TRBV12-4 with TRBJ2-4; 8 positions agree with TRBD2. CDR3 size: 14 residues. Unmatched junction bases numbered 6, after V lost 3 bases and J lost 8 bases. In DNA form, the CDR3 reads TGTGCCAGCAGTTTTCGGGGGGGTGGGGACATTCAGTACTTC. It is translated as CASSFRGGGDIQYF.

This clonotype was counted many times. The V gene is TRBV4-1, the J gene TRBJ2-5; D is ambiguous. Trimming pared 3 bases from V and 3 bases from J, leaving 8 bases between. Germline V gene lookup returns CDR1 MGHRA and CDR2 YSYEKL. This CDR3 contains 13 residues. CDR3 in amino acids: CASSQEYEETQYF. Here the CDR3 DNA reads TGCGCCAGCAGCCAGGAGTACGAAGAGACCCAGTACTTC.

The table lists this clonotype with a few counts. The germline gene is not matched at one end of the junction; a read error may be the cause. The CDR3 region has the DNA TGCAGCGTTGTGCCGGGGAACGCTGAAGCTTTCTTT. Its protein product is CSVVPGNAEAFF. The rearrangement joins TRBV29-1 to TRBJ1-1; D is unresolved. CDR3 length: 12 amino acids. Per germline, CDR1 SQVTM and CDR2 ANQGSEA.